Presented here are 5 T cell receptor beta chains from one specimen sequenced in a study of blood T cell repertoires in COVID-19. Using immunoSEQ multiplex PCR, the repertoire was profiled, and TCRdb retains in-frame clones only, with some absent. The sample lists around 700,000 clones; about nine tenths were seen once. Input material: peripheral blood. The origin of the receptors is a young woman with acute or convalescent COVID-19.

This clone is a singleton in its sample. Other DNA sequences in the same sample also yield this CDR3. The rearrangement links TRBV5-1 to TRBJ1-1, with TRBD1 matching over 10 bases. From germline, CDR1 is SGHRS and CDR2 YFSETQ. This CDR3 contains 13 residues. Trimming at V came to 5 bases and at J to 4 bases, leaving 2 bases not matched to a gene. Here the CDR3 reads CASSWTGGTEAFF. Here the CDR3 DNA reads TGCGCCAGCAGTTGGACAGGGGGCACTGAAGCTTTCTTT.

This chain uses TRBV3-1 (or the pseudogene TRBV3-2) with TRBJ1-4; 9 bases are shared with TRBD1. CDR3 length: 17 residues. Per germline, CDR1 LGHDT and CDR2 YNNKEL (reference sequence). The V gene end was trimmed by 4 bases and the J gene end by 7 bases; junction bases not matched to a gene: 13. The CDR3 DNA follows: TGTGCCAGCAGCCCATTACCGGGACAGGGAAGGGGTGAAAAACTGTTTTTT. Translation gives CASSPLPGQGRGEKLFF.

The CDR3 here is CATTAGGGDYGYTF. The CDR3 DNA reads TGTGCCACCACGGCCGGGGGGGGCGACTATGGCTACACCTTC. This sequence joins TRBV15 and TRBJ1-2; D perhaps matches TRBD1 (6 bases). Trimming stripped 7 bases from V and 3 bases from J, with 15 bases between. Germline CDR1 reads LNHNV; CDR2 reads YYDKDF (reference sequence). This CDR3 is 14 amino acids long.

This chain uses TRBV3-1 (or the pseudogene TRBV3-2) with TRBJ1-3; D ambiguous. Germline V gene sequence: CDR1 LGHDT, CDR2 YNNKEL (reference sequence). This CDR3 comprises 17 residues. Deletions cut 2 bases from V and 1 base from J, with 15 bases between. The CDR3 DNA follows: TGTGCCAGCAGCCAACTCCCCCCGGGAACTTCTGGAAACACCATATATTTT. Its translation is CASSQLPPGTSGNTIYF.

The chain combines TRBV19 with TRBJ1-1; 8 bases agree with TRBD1. Germline V CDR1 and CDR2: LNHDA, SQIVND (reference sequence). The CDR3 covers 13 residues. V lost 5 bases and J lost 3; bases outside the gene matches: 2. The CDR3 sequence is CASSPDRDTEAFF. CDR3 coding DNA: TGTGCCAGTAGTCCGGACAGGGACACTGAAGCTTTCTTT.